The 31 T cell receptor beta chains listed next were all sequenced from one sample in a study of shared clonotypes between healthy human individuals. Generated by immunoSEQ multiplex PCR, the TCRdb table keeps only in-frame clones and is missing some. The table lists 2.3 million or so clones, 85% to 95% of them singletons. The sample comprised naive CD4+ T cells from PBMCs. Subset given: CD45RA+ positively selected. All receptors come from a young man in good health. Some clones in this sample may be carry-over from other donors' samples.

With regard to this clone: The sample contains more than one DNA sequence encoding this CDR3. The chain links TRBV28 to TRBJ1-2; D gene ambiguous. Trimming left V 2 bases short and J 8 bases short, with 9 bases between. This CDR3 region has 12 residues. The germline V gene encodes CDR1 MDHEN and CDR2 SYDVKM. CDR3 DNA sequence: TGTGCCAGCAGTTTAGGTGGGCAAGGCTACACCTTC. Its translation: CASSLGGQGYTF.

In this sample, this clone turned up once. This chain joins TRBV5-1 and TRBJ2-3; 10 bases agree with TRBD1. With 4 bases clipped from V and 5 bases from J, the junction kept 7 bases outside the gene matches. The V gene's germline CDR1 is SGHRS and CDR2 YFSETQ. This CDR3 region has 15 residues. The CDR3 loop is CASSKGQGIRDTQYF. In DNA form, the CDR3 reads TGCGCCAGCAGCAAGGGACAGGGGATTAGAGATACGCAGTATTTT.

CDR3 coding DNA: TGCGCCAGCATCATTGCTGGCGGGACTCCTGCCGCGGAGCAGTACTTC. Translation: CASIIAGGTPAAEQYF. The V gene is TRBV10-1, the J gene TRBJ2-7, with TRBD2 as a possible D gene (6 bases). The germline CDR1 and CDR2 sequences are WNHNN and SYGVQD (reference sequence). This CDR3 comprises 16 residues. V dropped 7 bases and J dropped 7 bases, with 26 bases sitting between them.

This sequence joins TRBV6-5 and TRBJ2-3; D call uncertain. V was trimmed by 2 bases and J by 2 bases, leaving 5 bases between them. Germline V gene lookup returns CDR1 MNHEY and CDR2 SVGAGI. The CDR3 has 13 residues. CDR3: CASSYEFTDTQYF. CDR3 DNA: TGTGCCAGCAGTTACGAATTCACAGATACGCAGTATTTT.

Here the CDR3 DNA reads TGTGCCAGTAGTCCTCGGGCGCCCACGAACACCGGGGAGCTGTTTTTT. Translating it yields CASSPRAPTNTGELFF. The chain has TRBV19 and TRBJ2-2; D is unclear. Germline-derived CDR1 and CDR2 are LNHDA and SQIVND (reference sequence). The V end was cut by 5 bases, the J end by 0 bases, with 13 bases between. This CDR3 is 16 amino acids long.

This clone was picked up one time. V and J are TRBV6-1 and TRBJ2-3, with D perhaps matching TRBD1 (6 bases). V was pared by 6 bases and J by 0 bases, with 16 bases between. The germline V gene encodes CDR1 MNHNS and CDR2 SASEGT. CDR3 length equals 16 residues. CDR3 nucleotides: TGTGCCAGCAGCGAACAATCGGGACACAGCACAGATACGCAGTATTTT. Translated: CASSEQSGHSTDTQYF.

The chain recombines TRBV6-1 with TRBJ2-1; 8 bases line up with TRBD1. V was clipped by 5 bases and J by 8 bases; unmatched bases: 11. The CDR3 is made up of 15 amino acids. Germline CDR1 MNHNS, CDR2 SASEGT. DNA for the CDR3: TGTGCCAGCAGTCTCCGACAGGGGACGGGGGATGAGCAGTTCTTC. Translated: CASSLRQGTGDEQFF.

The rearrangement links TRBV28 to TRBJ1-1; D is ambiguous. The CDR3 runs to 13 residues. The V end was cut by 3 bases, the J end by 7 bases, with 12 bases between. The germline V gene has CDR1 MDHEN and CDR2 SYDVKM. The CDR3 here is CASSFPVDGEAFF. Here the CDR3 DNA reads TGTGCCAGCAGTTTTCCCGTAGACGGTGAAGCTTTCTTT.

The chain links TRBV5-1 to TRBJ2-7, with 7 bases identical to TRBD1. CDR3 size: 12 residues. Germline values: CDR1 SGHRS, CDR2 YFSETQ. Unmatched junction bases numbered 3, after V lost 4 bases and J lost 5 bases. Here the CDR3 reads CASSPQGNEQYF. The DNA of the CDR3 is TGCGCCAGCAGCCCACAGGGGAACGAGCAGTACTTC. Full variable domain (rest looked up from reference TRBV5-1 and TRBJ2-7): KAGVTQTPRYLIKTRGQQVTLSCSPISGHRSVSWYQQTPGQGLQFLFEYFSETQRNKGNFPGRFSGRQFSNSRSEMNVSTLELGDSALYLCASSPQGNEQYFGPGTRLTVT.

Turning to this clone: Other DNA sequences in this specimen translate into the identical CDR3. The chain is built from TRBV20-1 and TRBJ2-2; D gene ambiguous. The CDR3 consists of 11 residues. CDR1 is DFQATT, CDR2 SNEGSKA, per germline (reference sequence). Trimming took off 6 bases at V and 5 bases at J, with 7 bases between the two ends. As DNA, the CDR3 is TGCAGTGCAGGTGGGACCGGGGAGCTGTTTTTT. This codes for CSAGGTGELFF.

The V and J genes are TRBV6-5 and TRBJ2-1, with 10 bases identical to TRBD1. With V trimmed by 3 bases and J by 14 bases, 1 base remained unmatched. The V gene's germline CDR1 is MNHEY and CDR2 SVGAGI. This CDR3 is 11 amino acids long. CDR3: CASSYGTGEFF. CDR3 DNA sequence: TGTGCCAGCAGTTATGGGACAGGGGAGTTCTTC.

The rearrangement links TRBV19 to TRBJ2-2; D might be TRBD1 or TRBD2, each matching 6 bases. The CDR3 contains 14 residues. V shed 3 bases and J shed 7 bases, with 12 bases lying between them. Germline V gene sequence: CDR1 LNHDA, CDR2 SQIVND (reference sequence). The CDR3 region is CASSMSGGHGELFF. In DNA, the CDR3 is TGTGCCAGTAGTATGTCCGGGGGCCACGGGGAGCTGTTTTTT. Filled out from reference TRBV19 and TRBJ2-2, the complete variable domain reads DGGITQSPKYLFRKEGQNVTLSCEQNLNHDAMYWYRQDPGQGLRLIYYSQIVNDFQKGDIAEGYSVSREKKESFPLTVTSAQKNPTAFYLCASSMSGGHGELFFGEGSRLTVL.

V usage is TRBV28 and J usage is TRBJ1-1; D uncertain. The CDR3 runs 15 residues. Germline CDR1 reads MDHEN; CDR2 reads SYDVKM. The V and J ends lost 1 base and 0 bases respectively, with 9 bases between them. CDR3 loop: CASSLLSGLNTEAFF. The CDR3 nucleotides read TGTGCCAGCAGTTTATTATCGGGCCTGAACACTGAAGCTTTCTTT.

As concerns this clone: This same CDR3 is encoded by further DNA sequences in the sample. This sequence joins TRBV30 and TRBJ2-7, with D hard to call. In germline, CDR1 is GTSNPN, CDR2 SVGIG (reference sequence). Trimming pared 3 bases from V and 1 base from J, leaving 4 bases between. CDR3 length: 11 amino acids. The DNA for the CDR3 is TGTGCCTGGAGCCGGTCCTACGAGCAGTACTTC. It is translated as CAWSRSYEQYF.

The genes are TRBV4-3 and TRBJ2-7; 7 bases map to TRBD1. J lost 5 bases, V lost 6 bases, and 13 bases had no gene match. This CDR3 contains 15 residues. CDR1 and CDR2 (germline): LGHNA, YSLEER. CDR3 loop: CASSPSRHRGHEQYF. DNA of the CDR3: TGCGCCAGCAGTCCTAGTCGGCACAGGGGACACGAGCAGTACTTC.

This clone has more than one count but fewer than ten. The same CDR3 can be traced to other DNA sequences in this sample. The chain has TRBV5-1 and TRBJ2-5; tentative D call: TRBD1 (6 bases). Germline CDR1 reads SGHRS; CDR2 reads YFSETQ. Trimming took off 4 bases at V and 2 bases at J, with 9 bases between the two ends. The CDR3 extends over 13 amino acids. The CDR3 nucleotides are TGCGCCAGCAGCCTAGGACAGCAAGAGACCCAGTACTTC. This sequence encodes CASSLGQQETQYF.

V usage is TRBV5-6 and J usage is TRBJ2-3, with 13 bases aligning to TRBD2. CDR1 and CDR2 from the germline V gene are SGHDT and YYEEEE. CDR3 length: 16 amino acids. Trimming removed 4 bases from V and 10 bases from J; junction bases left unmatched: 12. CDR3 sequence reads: CASSPGTSGEGGAQYF. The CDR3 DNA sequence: TGTGCCAGCAGCCCGGGGACTAGCGGGGAAGGGGGGGCGCAGTATTTT. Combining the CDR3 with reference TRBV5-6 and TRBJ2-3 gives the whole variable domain DAGVTQSPTHLIKTRGQQVTLRCSPKSGHDTVSWYQQALGQGPQFIFQYYEEEERQRGNFPDRFSGHQFPNYSSELNVNALLLGDSALYLCASSPGTSGEGGAQYFGPGTRLTVL.

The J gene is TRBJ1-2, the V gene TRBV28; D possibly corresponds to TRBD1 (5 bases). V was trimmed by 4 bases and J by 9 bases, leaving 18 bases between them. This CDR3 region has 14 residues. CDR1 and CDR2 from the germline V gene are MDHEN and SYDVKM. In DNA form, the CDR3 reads TGTGCCAGCAGTTCCATCCTCGGGGGGATGAGCTACACCTTC. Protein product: CASSSILGGMSYTF.

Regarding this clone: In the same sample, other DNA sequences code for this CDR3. CDR3: CASSYRSYEQYF. The CDR3 nucleotides are TGTGCCAGCAGTTACAGATCCTACGAGCAGTACTTC. The chain joins TRBV6-6 to TRBJ2-7; D gene uncertain. The germline V gene has CDR1 MNHNY and CDR2 SVGAGI (reference sequence). There are 12 residues in the CDR3. With 2 bases removed from V and 1 base from J, the gap between germline ends came to 3 bases.

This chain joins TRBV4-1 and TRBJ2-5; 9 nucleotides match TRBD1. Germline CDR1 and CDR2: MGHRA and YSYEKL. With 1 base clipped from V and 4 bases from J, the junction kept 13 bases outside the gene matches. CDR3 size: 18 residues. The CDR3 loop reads CASSQAVVPTGGGETQYF. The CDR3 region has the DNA TGCGCCAGCAGCCAAGCCGTCGTCCCGACAGGGGGAGGAGAGACCCAGTACTTC.

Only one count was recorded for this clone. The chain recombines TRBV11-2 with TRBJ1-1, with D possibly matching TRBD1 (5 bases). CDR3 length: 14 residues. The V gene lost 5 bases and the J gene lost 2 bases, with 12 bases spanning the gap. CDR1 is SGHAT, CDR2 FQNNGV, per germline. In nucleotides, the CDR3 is TGTGCCAGCAGCGCACGCAGGGAAAACACTGAAGCTTTCTTT. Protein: CASSARRENTEAFF.

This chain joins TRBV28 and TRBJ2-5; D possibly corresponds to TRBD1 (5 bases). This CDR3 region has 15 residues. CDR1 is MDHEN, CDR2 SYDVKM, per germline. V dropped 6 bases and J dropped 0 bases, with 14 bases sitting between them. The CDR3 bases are TGTGCCAGCAGCCTTAAGACAGTGTACCAAGAGACCCAGTACTTC. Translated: CASSLKTVYQETQYF.

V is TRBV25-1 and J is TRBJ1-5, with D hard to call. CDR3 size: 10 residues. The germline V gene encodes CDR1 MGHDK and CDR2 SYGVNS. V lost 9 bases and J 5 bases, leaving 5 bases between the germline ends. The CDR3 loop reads CARLDQPQHF. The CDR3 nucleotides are TGTGCCAGGCTCGATCAGCCCCAGCATTTT.

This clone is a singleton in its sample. CDR3 sequence reads: CASTYTGWEQYF. As DNA, the CDR3 is TGTGCCAGCACCTACACGGGGTGGGAGCAGTACTTC. The chain is built from TRBV6-6 and TRBJ2-7, with D maybe TRBD2 (5 bases). The CDR3 is 12 amino acids. Germline CDR1 reads MNHNY; CDR2 reads SVGAGI (reference sequence). V lost 7 bases to trimming and J lost 7 bases, with 14 bases between them.

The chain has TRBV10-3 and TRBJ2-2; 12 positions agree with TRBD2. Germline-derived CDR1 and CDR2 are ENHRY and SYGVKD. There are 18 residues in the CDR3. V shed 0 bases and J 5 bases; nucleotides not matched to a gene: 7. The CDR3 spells CAISESRLAGDRTGELFF. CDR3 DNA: TGTGCCATCAGTGAGTCCCGACTAGCGGGAGATCGGACCGGGGAGCTGTTTTTT.

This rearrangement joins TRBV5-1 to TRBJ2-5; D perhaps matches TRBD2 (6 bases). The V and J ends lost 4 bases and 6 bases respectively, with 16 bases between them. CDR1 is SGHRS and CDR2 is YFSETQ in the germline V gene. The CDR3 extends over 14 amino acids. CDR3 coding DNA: TGCGCCAGCAGCGTCGGGACTGATGATAAGACCCAGTACTTC. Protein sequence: CASSVGTDDKTQYF.

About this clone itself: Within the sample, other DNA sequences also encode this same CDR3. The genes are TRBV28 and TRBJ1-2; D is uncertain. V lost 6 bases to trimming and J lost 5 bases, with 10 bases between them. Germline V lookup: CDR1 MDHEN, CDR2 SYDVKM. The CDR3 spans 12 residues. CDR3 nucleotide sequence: TGTGCCAGCAGCCTGCGGCAGTATGGCTACACCTTC. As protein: CASSLRQYGYTF.

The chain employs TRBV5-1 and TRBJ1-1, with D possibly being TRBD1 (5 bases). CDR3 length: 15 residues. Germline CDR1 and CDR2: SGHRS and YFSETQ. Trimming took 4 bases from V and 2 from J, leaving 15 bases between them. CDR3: CASSGRDGPNTEAFF. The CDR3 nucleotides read TGCGCCAGCAGCGGCCGGGACGGCCCTAACACTGAAGCTTTCTTT.

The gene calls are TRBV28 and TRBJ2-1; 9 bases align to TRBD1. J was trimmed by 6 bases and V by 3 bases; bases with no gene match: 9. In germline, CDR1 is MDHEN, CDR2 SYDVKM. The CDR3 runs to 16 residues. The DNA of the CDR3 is TGTGCCAGCAGTTTCTCCCCGGGACAGGGATTCAATGAGCAGTTCTTC. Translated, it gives CASSFSPGQGFNEQFF.

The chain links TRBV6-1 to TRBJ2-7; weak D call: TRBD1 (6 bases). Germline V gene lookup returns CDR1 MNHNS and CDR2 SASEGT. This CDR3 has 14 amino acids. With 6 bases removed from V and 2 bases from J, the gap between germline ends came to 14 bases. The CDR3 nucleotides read TGTGCCAGCAGCAATCTAGGACAGCCCTACGAGCAGTACTTC. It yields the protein CASSNLGQPYEQYF.

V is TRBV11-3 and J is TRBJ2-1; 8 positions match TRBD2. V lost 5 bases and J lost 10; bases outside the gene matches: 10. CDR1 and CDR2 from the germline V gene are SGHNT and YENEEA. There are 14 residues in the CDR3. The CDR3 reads CASSAGTSGREQFF. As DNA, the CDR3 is TGTGCCAGCAGCGCCGGGACTAGTGGCCGGGAGCAGTTCTTC.